What follows are 4 T cell receptor beta chains derived from one specimen sequenced in a study of T cells in localized non-small cell lung cancer. Libraries were prepared by immunoSEQ multiplex PCR; TCRdb keeps only in-frame clonotypes and omits some of them. This table holds 25,000 to 30,000 clones, roughly 90% found once. The sample consisted of peripheral blood, taken before any cancer treatment. The source is a female donor of 60 years or more with stage I lung adenocarcinoma.

The V and J genes are TRBV7-9 and TRBJ1-1; D unresolved. This CDR3 has 15 residues. From germline, CDR1 is SEHNR and CDR2 FQNEAQ (reference sequence). With 1 base removed from V and 0 bases from J, the gap between germline ends came to 9 bases. CDR3 bases: TGTGCCAGCAGCTTAGAGACAAGTATGAACACTGAAGCTTTCTTT. As protein: CASSLETSMNTEAFF. Drawing the rest from reference TRBV7-9 and TRBJ1-1, the complete variable domain is DTGVSQNPRHKITKRGQNVTFRCDPISEHNRLYWYRQTLGQGPEFLTYFQNEAQLEKSRLLSDRFSAERPKGSFSTLEIQRTEQGDSAMYLCASSLETSMNTEAFFGQGTRLTVV.

This chain links TRBV5-8 with TRBJ2-1; weak D call: TRBD2 (5 bases). Trimming cost V 3 bases and J 8 bases, with 18 bases left between them. Germline V gives CDR1 SGHTS, CDR2 YDEGEE. This CDR3 comprises 15 residues. The CDR3 DNA reads as TGTGCCAGCAGCTCTCGTTCCCGGGAAACGGATGAGCAGTTCTTC. Its protein product is CASSSRSRETDEQFF.

This chain joins TRBV10-3 and TRBJ1-5; weak D call: TRBD1 (6 bases). This CDR3 is built from 15 residues. CDR1 and CDR2 from the germline V gene are ENHRY and SYGVKD. V lost 2 bases and J 7 bases, leaving 15 bases between the germline ends. The CDR3 here is CAISEREAGVQPQHF. CDR3 coding DNA: TGTGCCATCAGTGAGCGGGAAGCAGGGGTCCAGCCCCAGCATTTT.

This clone was seen only a few times. This CDR3 reads CASKGVTGGNTIYF. In DNA, the CDR3 is TGTGCCAGCAAAGGGGTAACGGGTGGAAACACCATATATTTT. The chain carries TRBV2 and TRBJ1-3, with D perhaps matching TRBD1 (5 bases). Germline assignment: CDR1 SNHLY and CDR2 FYNNEI. The V end was cut by 7 bases, the J end by 3 bases, with 13 bases between. The CDR3 extends over 14 amino acids.